This TCR beta chain derives from a study of beta chain features in type 1 diabetes (dated by TCRdb to 2016 to 2019). Background on the whole study: Mean age, gender distribution, total cell number and subset yield did not differ between patients and healthy donors. A total of 100 million to 110 million sorted cells were examined across all samples, and a strong correlation was observed between cell number per subset and RNA yield. In the study, TCRB repertoires of sorted circulating CD4+ T cell subsets from recently diagnosed type 1 diabetes patients were compared with those of matched healthy donors. Whereas all 30 or so donors provided naive and central memory subsets, regulatory and stem cell-like memory subsets were isolated from just 8 patients and about 8 healthy donors. Beyond this particular receptor, the publication reports: The naive, central memory and regulatory TCRB repertoires appeared to resemble one another more closely among patients than among healthy donors. Patients with type 1 diabetes made fewer insertions and deleted more nucleotides at VDJ recombination sites, implying thymic rearrangement abnormalities. Sequencing cDNA rather than genomic DNA could over-represent highly expressing activated cells, although activation and CD3 levels did not differ between groups. Shorter templates might be favored by PCR, yet because patient and control samples were amplified and corrected together, any such skew would affect both groups equally. HLA sub-analyses involved small numbers of individuals, so any influence of HLA type on TCRB rearrangement remained unresolved. In all four CD4+ subsets, TCRB CDR3 length was moderately but significantly shorter in type 1 diabetes patients.

CDR1 and CDR2 (ENHRY, SYGVKD) derive from the germline V gene. From V the trimming removes 6 bases and from J it removes 2 bases, while the gene matches leave 7 bases of the junction unaccounted for. Reading from cysteine to phenylalanine, the CDR3 counts 15 amino acids. The DNA shown is the 45-base CDR3, in frame from base 1. All of the isolated RNA was reverse transcribed with the High Capacity cDNA Reverse Transcription Kit, so expressed TCRB transcripts were sequenced. Deep immunoSEQ sequencing was performed on naive, central memory and regulatory T cell samples, with an average of about 3.6 million total reads per sample. Sorted cells were lysed in RLT buffer and RNA was extracted with DNase-treated RNeasy Micro or Mini kits, depending on cell number. Each cell subset was processed on its own to prevent cross-contamination, while patient and healthy donor samples were processed together. Using the immunoSEQ multiplex PCR, TCRB sequences were amplified from cDNA into 87-bp fragments spanning the CDR3 region. Amplicons were sequenced on the Illumina HiSeq platform. In the authors' own workflow: PCR bias was computationally corrected using synthetic template baselines, reads within Hamming distance 2 were collapsed, and singletons that could not be merged were discarded. Reads were aligned against IMGT to assign V, D and J genes, CDR3 length and insertions or deletions at six rearrangement sites. Clonotype counts were normalized to sorted cell number within each subset before computing true diversity and Gini coefficients with the tcR R package. The overlap coefficient, calculated on TCRB nucleotide sequences, was used to quantify repertoire sharing. Entries here come from immuneACCESS through TCRdb and include only in-frame sequences with V and J called. Some clones fail to appear in such tables; in the studies checked, an unresolved V gene covers under half of the shortfall, and the cause of the remainder is unknown. V, J and clone size were drawn from that table, and D and trimming were deduced from the DNA. For this sample there are fewer than 200,000 clones; 10% to 15% appear just once. About 0.59% of the sample belongs to the ten largest clones.

This clone was picked up a small number of times. The specificity of this receptor is unknown. No base quality information exists; no much larger clone differs at one position. Each donor gave one peripheral blood draw, averaging approximately 120 mL, which was collected into heparinised tubes. A BD FACSAria II was used to sort naive, central memory, regulatory and stem cell-like memory CD4+ T cells with a panel that included CD45RO, CCR7, CD25, CD127, CD95 and CD27. All sorted populations exceeded 95% purity. Right away, PBMCs were isolated by Lymphoprep density gradient centrifugation and were stained directly, with no culture step. Samples were stained and sorted in pairs, with one healthy donor and one patient per experiment, so that batch effects were minimized.

The source is a woman under 30 in good health. Here the chain combines TRBV10-3 and TRBJ2-1, and 7 bases in between align with TRBD2. The sample was central memory CD4+ T cells from blood. The bases read TGTGCCATCAGCCCTAGCGGAGACACCTACAATGAGCAGTTCTTC. Protein translation: CAISPSGDTYNEQFF.